A single TCR beta chain is shown here with its context. The antigen remains undetermined. Produced via immunoSEQ multiplex PCR; TCRdb's table is partial and in-frame only. The repertoire has under 55,000 clones, about 91% of them found once; the top ten carry about 2.4%. This sample is drawn from a study of a mutant IDH1 vaccine in newly diagnosed glioma. Background on the study: Patients in the study were vaccinated eight times, receiving shots in weeks 1, 3, 5, 7, 11, 15, 19 and 23. Patients under treatment included around 60% males and around 38% females and had a mean age of approximately 44 years.

Documented time point: week 11, during vaccination. With topical imiquimod, each dose of the vaccine consisted of 300 ug of mutant IDH1 20-mer peptide. CDR3 length: 14 amino acids. The J segment lost 4 bases and the V segment lost 5 bases, leaving 4 bases of the junction unmatched. Germline V gene data show CDR1 as SNHLY and CDR2 as FYNNEI. The TCR was taken from a man aged 45 to 65 with glioma. Specimen: PBMCs, collected from a glioma patient whose treatment included an IDH1 peptide vaccine. This chain connects TRBV2 to TRBJ1-5, with 8 bases aligning to TRBD1. CDR3 sequence: CASSTQGANQPQHF. The CDR3 coding sequence is TGTGCCAGCAGTACCCAGGGGGCAAATCAGCCCCAGCATTTT.